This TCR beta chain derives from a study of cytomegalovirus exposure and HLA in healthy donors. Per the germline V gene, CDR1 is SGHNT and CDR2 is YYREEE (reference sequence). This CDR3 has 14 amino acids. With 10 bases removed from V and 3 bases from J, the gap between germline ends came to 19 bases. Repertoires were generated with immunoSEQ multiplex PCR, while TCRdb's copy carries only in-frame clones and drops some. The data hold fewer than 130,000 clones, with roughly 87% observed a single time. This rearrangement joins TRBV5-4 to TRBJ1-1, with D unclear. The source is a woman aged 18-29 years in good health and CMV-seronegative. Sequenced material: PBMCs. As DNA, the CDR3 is TGTGCCGTATCACATAGCCGGAGAGACACTGAAGCTTTCTTT. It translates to CAVSHSRRDTEAFF.